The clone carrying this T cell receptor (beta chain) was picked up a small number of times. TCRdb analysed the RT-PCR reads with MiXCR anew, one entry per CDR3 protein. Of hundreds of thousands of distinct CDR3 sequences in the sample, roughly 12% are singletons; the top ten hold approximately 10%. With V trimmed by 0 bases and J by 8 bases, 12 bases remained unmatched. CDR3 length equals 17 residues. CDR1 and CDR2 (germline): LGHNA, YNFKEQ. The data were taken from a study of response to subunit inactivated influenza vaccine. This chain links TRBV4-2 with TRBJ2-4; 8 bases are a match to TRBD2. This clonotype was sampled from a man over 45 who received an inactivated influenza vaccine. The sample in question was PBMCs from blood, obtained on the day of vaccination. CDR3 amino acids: CASSQDIEGAGRDIQYF. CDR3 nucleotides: TGTGCCAGCAGCCAAGATATTGAAGGGGCCGGGAGGGACATTCAGTACTTC.